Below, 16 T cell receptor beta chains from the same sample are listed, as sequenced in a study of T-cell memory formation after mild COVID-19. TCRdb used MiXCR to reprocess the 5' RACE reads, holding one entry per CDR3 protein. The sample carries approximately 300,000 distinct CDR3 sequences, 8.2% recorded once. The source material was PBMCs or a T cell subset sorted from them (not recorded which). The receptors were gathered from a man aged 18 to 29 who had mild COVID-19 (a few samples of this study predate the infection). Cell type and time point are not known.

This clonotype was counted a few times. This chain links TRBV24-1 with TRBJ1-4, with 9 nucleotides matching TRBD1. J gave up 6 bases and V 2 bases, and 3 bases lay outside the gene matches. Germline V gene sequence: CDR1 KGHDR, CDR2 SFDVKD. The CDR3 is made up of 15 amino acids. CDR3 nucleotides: TGTGCCACCAGTGATTCGGGACAGGGCGATGAAAAACTGTTTTTT. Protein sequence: CATSDSGQGDEKLFF.

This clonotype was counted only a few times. In DNA form, the CDR3 reads TGCGCCAGCAGCCAGGCGGGGCAGGGGGCTGGGGTTGTCTATGGCTACACCTTC. Its protein is CASSQAGQGAGVVYGYTF. The V call is TRBV4-3, the J call TRBJ1-2; 8 positions match TRBD1. The trim removed 3 bases at V and 4 bases at J, leaving 16 bases unmatched. The CDR3 consists of 18 residues. Germline CDR1 LGHNA, CDR2 YSLEER.

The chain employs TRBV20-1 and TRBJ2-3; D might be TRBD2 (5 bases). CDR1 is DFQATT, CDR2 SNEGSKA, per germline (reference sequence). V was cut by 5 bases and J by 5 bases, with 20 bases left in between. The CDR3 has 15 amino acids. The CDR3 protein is CSAHPAGEPLDTQYF. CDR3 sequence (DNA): TGCAGTGCTCATCCCGCGGGTGAACCCCTAGATACGCAGTATTTT.

The CDR3 nucleotides read TGCAGTGCTAGCATAGGCTTGCGGGGGGTTTTCAATGAGCAGTTCTTC. This codes for CSASIGLRGVFNEQFF. The chain carries TRBV20-1 and TRBJ2-1; TRBD2 aligns across 8 bases. V lost 3 bases to trimming and J lost 6 bases; unmatched junction nucleotides: 13. Germline values: CDR1 DFQATT, CDR2 SNEGSKA (reference sequence). This CDR3 comprises 16 residues.

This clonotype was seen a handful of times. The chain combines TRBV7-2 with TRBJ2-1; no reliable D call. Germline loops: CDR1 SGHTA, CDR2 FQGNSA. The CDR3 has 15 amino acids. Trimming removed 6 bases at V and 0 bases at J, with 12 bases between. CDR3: CASSLTQSSYNEQFF. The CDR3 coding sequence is TGTGCCAGCAGTTTGACACAGAGCTCCTACAATGAGCAGTTCTTC.

CDR3 sequence: CASSQDPPNEQFF. DNA of the CDR3: TGCGCCAGCAGCCAAGATCCCCCCAATGAGCAGTTCTTC. The chain carries TRBV4-1 and TRBJ2-1; D call uncertain. The CDR3 covers 13 residues. Germline V gene sequence: CDR1 MGHRA, CDR2 YSYEKL. V gave up 0 bases and J gave up 6 bases, with 6 bases separating them.

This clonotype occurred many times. CDR3 DNA: TGTGCCAGCAGCTCCCTGCCTGAGACCCAGTACTTC. Translated: CASSSLPETQYF. This chain uses TRBV6-2 or TRBV6-3 with TRBJ2-5; D gene ambiguous. Trimming left V 6 bases short and J 5 bases short, with 10 bases between. The CDR3 spans 12 residues. Germline values: CDR1 MNHEY, CDR2 SVGEGT.

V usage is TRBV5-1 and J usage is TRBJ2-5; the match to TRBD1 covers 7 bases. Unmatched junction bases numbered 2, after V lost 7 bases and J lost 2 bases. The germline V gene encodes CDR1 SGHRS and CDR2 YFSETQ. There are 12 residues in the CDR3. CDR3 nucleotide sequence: TGCGCCAGCGGCAGGGGGCAAGAGACCCAGTACTTC. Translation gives CASGRGQETQYF.

The chain's CDR3 is CSTRLAGFADTQYF. CDR3 coding DNA: TGCAGCACCCGACTAGCGGGGTTTGCAGATACGCAGTATTTT. The chain employs TRBV29-1 and TRBJ2-3; TRBD2 agrees at 11 bases. The CDR3 sequence is 14 residues long. The V gene end was trimmed by 8 bases and the J gene end by 4 bases; junction bases not matched to a gene: 8. Germline V gene data show CDR1 as SQVTM and CDR2 as ANQGSEA.

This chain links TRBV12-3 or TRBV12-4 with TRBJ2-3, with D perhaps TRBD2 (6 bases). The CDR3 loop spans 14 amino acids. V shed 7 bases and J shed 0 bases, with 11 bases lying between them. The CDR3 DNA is TGTGCCAGCATCACTGGGGGGAGCACAGATACGCAGTATTTT. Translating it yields CASITGGSTDTQYF.

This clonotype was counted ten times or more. This chain's CDR3 is CASRERRGEQYF. The CDR3 region has the DNA TGTGCCAGCAGGGAGCGGCGGGGCGAGCAGTACTTC. The rearrangement joins TRBV6-5 to TRBJ2-7; possibly TRBD2 for D (6 bases). V lost 6 bases and J 6 bases, leaving 12 bases between the germline ends. Germline V gene sequence: CDR1 MNHEY, CDR2 SVGAGI. CDR3 length: 12 amino acids.

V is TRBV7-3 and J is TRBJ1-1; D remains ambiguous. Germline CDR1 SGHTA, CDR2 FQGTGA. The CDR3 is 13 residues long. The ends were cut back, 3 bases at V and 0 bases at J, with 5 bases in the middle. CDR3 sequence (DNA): TGTGCCAGCAGCTTTACGATGAACACTGAAGCTTTCTTT. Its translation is CASSFTMNTEAFF.

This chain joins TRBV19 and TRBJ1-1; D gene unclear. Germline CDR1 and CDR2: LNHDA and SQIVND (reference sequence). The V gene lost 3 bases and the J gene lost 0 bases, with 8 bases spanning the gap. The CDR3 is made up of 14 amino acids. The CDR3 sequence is CASSMLSMNTEAFF. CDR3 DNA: TGTGCCAGTAGTATGCTGTCGATGAACACTGAAGCTTTCTTT.

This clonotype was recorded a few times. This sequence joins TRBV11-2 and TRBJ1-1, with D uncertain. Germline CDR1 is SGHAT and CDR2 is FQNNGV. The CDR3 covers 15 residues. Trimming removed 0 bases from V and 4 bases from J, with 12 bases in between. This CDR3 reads CASSLERELGTEAFF. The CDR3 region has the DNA TGTGCCAGCAGCTTAGAGAGGGAGCTGGGCACTGAAGCTTTCTTT.

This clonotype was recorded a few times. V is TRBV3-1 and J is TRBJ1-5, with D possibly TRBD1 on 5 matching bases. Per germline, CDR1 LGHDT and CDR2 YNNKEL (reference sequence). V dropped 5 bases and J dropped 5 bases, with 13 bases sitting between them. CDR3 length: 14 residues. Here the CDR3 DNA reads TGTGCCAGCAGCGCTGGTGGGGGGGATCAGCCCCAGCATTTT. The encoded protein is CASSAGGGDQPQHF. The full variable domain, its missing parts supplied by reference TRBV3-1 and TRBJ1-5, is DTAVSQTPKYLVTQMGNDKSIKCEQNLGHDTMYWYKQDSKKFLKIMFSYNNKELIINETVPNRFSPKSPDKAHLNLHINSLELGDSAVYFCASSAGGGDQPQHFGDGTRLSIL.

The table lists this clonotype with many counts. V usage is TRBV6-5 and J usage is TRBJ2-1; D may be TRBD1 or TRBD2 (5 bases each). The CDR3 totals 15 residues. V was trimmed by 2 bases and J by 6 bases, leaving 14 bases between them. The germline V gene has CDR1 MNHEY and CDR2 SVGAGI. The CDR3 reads CASSYSRLGGNEQFF. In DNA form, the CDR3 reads TGTGCCAGCAGTTACAGCCGACTTGGGGGCAATGAGCAGTTCTTC.